The clone carrying this T cell receptor (beta chain) was observed many times. Its antigen remains unidentified. Mismatch with germline at one junction end may stem from a read error. Germline V gene data show CDR1 as SNHLY and CDR2 as FYNNEI. CDR3 size: 13 residues. Both iRepertoire HTBI primers and Arm-PCR of CDR3 regions were used to build the TCR beta libraries. TCRdb analysed the multiplex PCR reads with MiXCR anew, one entry per CDR3 protein. This table holds 350,000 to 450,000 distinct CDR3 sequences, about 15% found once. This sample was taken from a study of regulatory T cells in long-lasting Graves disease. Study-wide points: TRBV28 was favored in persistent disease, as were TRBJ1-2 and TRBJ2-5.

Time point meaning: newly diagnosed GD, antithyroid drugs for less than 3 months. There was RNA extracted from PBMCs, and the TCR library was made from it. Xi'an, China, was home to the endocrinology department that provided patients. These records were also assigned to another study, of T cells in Graves' hyperthyroidism and ophthalmopathy. That source reports: Hyperthyroidism in the patients, aged 18 to 65, was newly diagnosed and under 2 months in duration. Researchers ran a first-round RT-PCR on the TCR CDR3 using the HTBI primer set.

The source is a woman in her thirties or forties with Graves disease. The input for sequencing was peripheral blood mononuclear cells (PBMCs), taken at new diagnosis, from a patient treated with antithyroid drugs. J is TRBJ1-1 and V is TRBV2; D is unclear. CDR3 protein: CASSEGYNTEAFF. CDR3 in DNA: TGTGCCAGCAGCGAAGGGTACAACACTGAAGCTTTCTTT.